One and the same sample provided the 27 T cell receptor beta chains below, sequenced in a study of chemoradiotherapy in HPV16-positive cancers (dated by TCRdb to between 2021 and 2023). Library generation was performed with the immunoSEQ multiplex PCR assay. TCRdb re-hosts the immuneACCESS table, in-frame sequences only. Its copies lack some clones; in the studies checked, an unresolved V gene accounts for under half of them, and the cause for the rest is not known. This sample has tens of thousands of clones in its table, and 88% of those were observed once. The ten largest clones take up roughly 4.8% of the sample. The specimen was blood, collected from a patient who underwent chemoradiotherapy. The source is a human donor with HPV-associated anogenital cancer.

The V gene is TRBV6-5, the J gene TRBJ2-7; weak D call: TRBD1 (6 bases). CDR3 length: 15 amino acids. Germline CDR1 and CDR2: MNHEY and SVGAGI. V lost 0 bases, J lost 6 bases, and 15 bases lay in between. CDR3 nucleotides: TGTGCCAGCAGTTACTCGAACAGGGCCAAGGGCGAGCAGTACTTC. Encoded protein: CASSYSNRAKGEQYF.

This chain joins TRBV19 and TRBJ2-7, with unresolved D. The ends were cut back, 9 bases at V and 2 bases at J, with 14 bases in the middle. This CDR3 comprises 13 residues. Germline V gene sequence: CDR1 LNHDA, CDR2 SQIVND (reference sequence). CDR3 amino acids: CASKDTNTYEQYF. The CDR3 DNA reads TGTGCCAGCAAAGACACCAATACCTACGAGCAGTACTTC.

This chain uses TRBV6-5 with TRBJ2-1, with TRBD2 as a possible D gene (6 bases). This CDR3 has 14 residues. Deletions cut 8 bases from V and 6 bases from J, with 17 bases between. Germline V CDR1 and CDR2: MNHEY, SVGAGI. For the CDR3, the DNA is TGTGCCAGCGGGGTCTGGGGGGACGTCAATGAGCAGTTCTTC. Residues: CASGVWGDVNEQFF.

The CDR3 protein is CASSLGVAGLLEQYF. As DNA, the CDR3 is TGTGCCAGCAGCTTGGGTGTAGCGGGCCTCCTCGAGCAGTACTTC. The chain has TRBV5-5 and TRBJ2-5, with 7 bases that match TRBD2. The J call is doubtful: the DNA matches TRBJ2-7 better. The CDR3 is 15 residues long. Looked up from germline, CDR1 is SGHKS and CDR2 is YYEKEE (reference sequence).

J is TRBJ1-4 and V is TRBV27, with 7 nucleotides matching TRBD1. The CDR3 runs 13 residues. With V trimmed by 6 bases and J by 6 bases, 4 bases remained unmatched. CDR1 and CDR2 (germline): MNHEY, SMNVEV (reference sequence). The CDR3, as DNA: TGTGCCAGCAGGGGACAGAGATATGAAAAACTGTTTTTT. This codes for CASRGQRYEKLFF. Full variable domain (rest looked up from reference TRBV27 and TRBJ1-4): EAQVTQNPRYLITVTGKKLTVTCSQNMNHEYMSWYRQDPGLGLRQIYYSMNVEVTDKGDVPEGYKVSRKEKRNFPLILESPSPNQTSLYFCASRGQRYEKLFFGSGTQLSVL.

The CDR3 spells CASKTVETGGLKLFF. DNA of the CDR3: TGTGCCAGCAAAACCGTGGAGACAGGGGGCCTAAAACTGTTTTTT. V usage is TRBV28 and J usage is TRBJ1-4; 10 bases map to TRBD1. The CDR3 has 15 amino acids. Trimming took 7 bases from V and 10 from J; bases not matched to a gene: 12. Germline V gene lookup returns CDR1 MDHEN and CDR2 SYDVKM.

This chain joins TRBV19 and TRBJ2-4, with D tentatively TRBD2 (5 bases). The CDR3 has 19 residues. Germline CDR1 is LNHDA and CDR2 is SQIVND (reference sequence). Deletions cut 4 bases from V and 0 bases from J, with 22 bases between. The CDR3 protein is CASSNHGLAQGLAKNIQYF. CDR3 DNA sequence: TGTGCCAGTAGTAACCACGGACTCGCACAAGGACTAGCCAAAAACATTCAGTACTTC.

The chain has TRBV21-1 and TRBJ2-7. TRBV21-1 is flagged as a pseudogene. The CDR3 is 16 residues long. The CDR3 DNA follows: TGTGCCACCCCCCCCCGGGCCAGCCCGAGAACGTACGAGCAGTACTTC. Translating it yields CATPPRASPRTYEQYF.

CDR3 DNA sequence: TGTGCCAGCAGTCCGGAGGGGACCCAGTACTTC. Protein: CASSPEGTQYF. The chain joins TRBV6-1 to TRBJ2-5; tentative D call: TRBD2 (6 bases). The CDR3 sequence is 11 residues long. V was trimmed by 5 bases and J by 7 bases, leaving 8 bases between them. Germline CDR1 and CDR2: MNHNS and SASEGT.

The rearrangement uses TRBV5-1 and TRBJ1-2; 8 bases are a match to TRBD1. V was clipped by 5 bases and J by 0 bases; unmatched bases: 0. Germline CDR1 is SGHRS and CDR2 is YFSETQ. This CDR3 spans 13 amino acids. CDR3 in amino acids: CASRDRANYGYTF. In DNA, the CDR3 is TGCGCCAGCAGGGACAGGGCTAACTATGGCTACACCTTC.

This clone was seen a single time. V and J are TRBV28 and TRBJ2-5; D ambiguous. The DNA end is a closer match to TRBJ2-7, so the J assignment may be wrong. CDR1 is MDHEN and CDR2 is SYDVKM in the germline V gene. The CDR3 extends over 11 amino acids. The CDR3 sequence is CASLQGVEQYF. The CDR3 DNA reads TGTGCCAGCCTCCAAGGAGTCGAGCAGTACTTC.

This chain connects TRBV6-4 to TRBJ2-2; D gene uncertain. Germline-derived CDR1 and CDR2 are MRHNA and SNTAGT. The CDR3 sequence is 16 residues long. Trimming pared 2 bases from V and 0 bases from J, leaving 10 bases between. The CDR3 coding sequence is TGTGCCAGCAGTGACAAAGGGTCCACGAACACCGGGGAGCTGTTTTTT. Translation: CASSDKGSTNTGELFF.

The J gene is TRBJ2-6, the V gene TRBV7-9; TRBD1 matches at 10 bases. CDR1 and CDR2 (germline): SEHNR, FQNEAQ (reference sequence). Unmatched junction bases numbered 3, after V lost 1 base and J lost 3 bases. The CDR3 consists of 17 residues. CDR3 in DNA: TGTGCCAGCAGCTTAGAGACAGGGGGCTTTGGGGCCAACGTCCTGACTTTC. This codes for CASSLETGGFGANVLTF.

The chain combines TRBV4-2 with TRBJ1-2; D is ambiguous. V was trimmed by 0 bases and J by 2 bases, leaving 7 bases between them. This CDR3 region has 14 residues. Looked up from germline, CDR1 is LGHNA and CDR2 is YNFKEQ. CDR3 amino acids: CASSQDGPNYGYTF. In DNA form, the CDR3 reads TGTGCCAGCAGCCAAGATGGGCCGAACTATGGCTACACCTTC.

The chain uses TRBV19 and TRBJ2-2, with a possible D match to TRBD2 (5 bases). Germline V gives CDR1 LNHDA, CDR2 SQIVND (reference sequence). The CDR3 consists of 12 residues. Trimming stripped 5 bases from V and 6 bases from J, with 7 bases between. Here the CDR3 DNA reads TGTGCCAGTAGTTTGAGGGCCGGGGAGCTGTTTTTT. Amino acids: CASSLRAGELFF. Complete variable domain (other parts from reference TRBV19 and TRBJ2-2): DGGITQSPKYLFRKEGQNVTLSCEQNLNHDAMYWYRQDPGQGLRLIYYSQIVNDFQKGDIAEGYSVSREKKESFPLTVTSAQKNPTAFYLCASSLRAGELFFGEGSRLTVL.

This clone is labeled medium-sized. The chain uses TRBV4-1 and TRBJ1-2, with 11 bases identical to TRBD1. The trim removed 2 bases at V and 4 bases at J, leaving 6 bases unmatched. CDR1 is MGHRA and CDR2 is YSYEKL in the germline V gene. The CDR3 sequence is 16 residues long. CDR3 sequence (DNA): TGCGCCAGCAGCCAAATGGGGACAGGGGGAGTCTATGGCTACACCTTC. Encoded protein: CASSQMGTGGVYGYTF.

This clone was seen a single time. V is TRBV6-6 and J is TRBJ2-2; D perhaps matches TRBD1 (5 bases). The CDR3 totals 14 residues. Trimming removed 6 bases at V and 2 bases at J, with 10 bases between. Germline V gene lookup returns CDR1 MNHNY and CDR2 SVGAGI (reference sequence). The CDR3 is CASRRGQNTGELFF. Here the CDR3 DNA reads TGTGCCAGCAGGCGAGGACAAAACACCGGGGAGCTGTTTTTT.

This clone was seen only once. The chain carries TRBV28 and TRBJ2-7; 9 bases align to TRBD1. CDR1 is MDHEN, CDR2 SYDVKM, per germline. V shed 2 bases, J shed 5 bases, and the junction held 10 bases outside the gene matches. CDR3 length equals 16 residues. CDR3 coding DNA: TGTGCCAGCAGTTTAGTATTGGGACAGGGCACCCACGAGCAGTACTTC. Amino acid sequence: CASSLVLGQGTHEQYF.

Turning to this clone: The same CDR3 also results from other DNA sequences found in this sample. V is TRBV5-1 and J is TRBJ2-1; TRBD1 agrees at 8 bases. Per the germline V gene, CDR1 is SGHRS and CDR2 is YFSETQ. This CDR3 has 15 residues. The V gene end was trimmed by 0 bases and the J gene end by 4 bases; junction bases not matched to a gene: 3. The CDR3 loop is CASSLGQGKYNEQFF. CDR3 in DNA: TGCGCCAGCAGCTTGGGACAGGGGAAATACAATGAGCAGTTCTTC.

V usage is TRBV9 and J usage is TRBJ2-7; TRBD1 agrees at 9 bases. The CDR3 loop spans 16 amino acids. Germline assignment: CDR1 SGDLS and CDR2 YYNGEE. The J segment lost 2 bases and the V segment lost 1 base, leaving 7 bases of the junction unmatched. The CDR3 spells CASSVSVGQGPYEQYF. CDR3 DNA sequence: TGTGCCAGCAGCGTATCCGTGGGACAGGGCCCCTACGAGCAGTACTTC.

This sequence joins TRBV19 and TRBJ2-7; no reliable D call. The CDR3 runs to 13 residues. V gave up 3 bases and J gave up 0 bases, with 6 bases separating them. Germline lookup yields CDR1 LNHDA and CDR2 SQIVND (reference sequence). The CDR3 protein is CASSMHNSYEQYF. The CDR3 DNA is TGTGCCAGTAGTATGCACAACTCCTACGAGCAGTACTTC.

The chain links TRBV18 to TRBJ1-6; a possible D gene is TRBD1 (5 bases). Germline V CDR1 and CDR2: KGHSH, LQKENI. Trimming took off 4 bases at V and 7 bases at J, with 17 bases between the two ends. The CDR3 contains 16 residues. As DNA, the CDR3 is TGTGCCAGCTCACGGGAGCAGGTGGGGGGGAATTCACCCCTCCACTTT. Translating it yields CASSREQVGGNSPLHF.

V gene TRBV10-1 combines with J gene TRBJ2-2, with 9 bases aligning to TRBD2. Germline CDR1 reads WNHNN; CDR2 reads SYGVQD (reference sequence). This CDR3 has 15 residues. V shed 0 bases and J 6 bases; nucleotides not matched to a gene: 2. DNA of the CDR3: TGCGCCAGCAGTGAGTCCCTAGCGGGACCCGGGGAGCTGTTTTTT. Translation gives CASSESLAGPGELFF.

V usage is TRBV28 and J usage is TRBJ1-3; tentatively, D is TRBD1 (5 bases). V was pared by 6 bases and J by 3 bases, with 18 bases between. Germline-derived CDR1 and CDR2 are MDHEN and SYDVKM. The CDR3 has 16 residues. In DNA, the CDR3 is TGTGCCAGCAGAGATGGTATTGGGGGGGATGGAAACACCATATATTTT. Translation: CASRDGIGGDGNTIYF.

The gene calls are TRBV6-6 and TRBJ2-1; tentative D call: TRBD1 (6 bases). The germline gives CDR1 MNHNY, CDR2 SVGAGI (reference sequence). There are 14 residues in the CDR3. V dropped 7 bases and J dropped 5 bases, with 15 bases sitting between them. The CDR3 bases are TGTGCCAGCACGTCCCGGACAGAAGACAATGAGCAGTTCTTC. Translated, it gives CASTSRTEDNEQFF.

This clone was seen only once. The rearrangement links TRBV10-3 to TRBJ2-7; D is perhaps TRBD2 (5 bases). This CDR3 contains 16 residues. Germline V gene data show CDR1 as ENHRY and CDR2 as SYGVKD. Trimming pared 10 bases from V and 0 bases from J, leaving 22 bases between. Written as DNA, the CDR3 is TGTGCCACCTCCGTTCGGGGTCCGAACAGCTCCTACGAGCAGTACTTC. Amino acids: CATSVRGPNSSYEQYF.

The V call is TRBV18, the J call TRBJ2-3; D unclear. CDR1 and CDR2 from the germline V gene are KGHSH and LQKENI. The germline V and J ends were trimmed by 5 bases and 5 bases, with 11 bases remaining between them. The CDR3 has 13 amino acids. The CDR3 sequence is CASSSSAGDTQYF. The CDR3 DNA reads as TGTGCCAGCTCATCCTCCGCAGGAGATACGCAGTATTTT.